This TCR beta chain was obtained from a study of regulatory T cells in long-lasting Graves disease. Time point specified: newly diagnosed GD, antithyroid drugs for less than 3 months. Making the TCR library involved RNA that had been extracted from PBMCs. Library construction for TCR beta used iRepertoire HTBI primers and Arm-PCR of CDR3 regions. One entry per CDR3 protein, called by TCRdb with MiXCR from the multiplex PCR reads. Here the sample spans over 500,000 distinct CDR3 sequences, approximately 15% being singletons. A further study also used this sample, focusing on T cells in Graves' hyperthyroidism and ophthalmopathy.

The receptor's source is a woman under 40 with Graves disease. The starting material was peripheral blood mononuclear cells (PBMCs), obtained at new diagnosis, from a patient treated with antithyroid drugs.

The CDR3 nucleotides are TGCAGTGCCCCCCTAGCGGGAGGTCGCGATGAGCAGTTCTTC. Its translation: CSAPLAGGRDEQFF. This chain uses TRBV20-1 with TRBJ2-1, with 11 bases identical to TRBD2. Trimming took 6 bases from V and 8 from J; bases not matched to a gene: 9. The CDR3 has 14 amino acids. Germline loops: CDR1 DFQATT, CDR2 SNEGSKA (reference sequence).